The present entry profiles one TCR beta chain with its context. The antigen is not known. These data originate in a study of PD-1 blockade in classical Hodgkin lymphoma. Study-level points and caveats: According to reports, newly diagnosed patients had lower baseline TCR diversity than healthy donors, and relapsed/refractory patients had lower baseline TCR diversity still. Nothing has yet pinned down what causes the repertoire differences, possibly disease activity or prior therapy.

There are 16 residues in the CDR3. In germline, CDR1 is LNHDA, CDR2 SQIVND (reference sequence). Trimming cost V 5 bases and J 0 bases, with 16 bases left between them. All the patients suffered relapse after autologous stem cell transplantation, and brentuximab vedotin exposure differed. The authors purified CD4+ T cells from thawed PBMCs by magnetic negative selection. Sequencing used immunoSEQ multiplex PCR; TCRdb keeps in-frame clones, though not all of them. The sample yields tens of thousands of clones, roughly 87% seen once. The material sequenced was CD4+ T cells from blood, taken at baseline. V gene TRBV19 combines with J gene TRBJ1-2; D is possibly TRBD1 (6 bases). The receptor comes from a human donor with classical Hodgkin lymphoma. This CDR3 reads CASSAQGKGSNYGYTF. CDR3 DNA sequence: TGTGCCAGTAGTGCACAGGGTAAGGGCTCTAACTATGGCTACACCTTC.